The entry that follows covers one T cell receptor beta chain sequence. V lost 1 base to trimming and J lost 3 bases; unmatched junction nucleotides: 4. This CDR3 has 15 residues. CDR1 is LGHNA and CDR2 is YSLEER in the germline V gene. In terms of age and location, participants ranged from about 18 to 100 years and lived in fewer than 30 US areas. A PCR-confirmed or clinician-diagnosed COVID-19 case had contacted exposed participants within 2 weeks of entry. This sample is part of a study of blood T cell repertoires in COVID-19. Study background: Researchers got acute and convalescent COVID-19 samples from the United States, Italy and Spain.

Per the authors' pipeline: Estimation of nucleated cell counts relied on the amplification of reference gene primers. The protocol was immunoSEQ multiplex PCR, while the TCRdb copy is restricted to in-frame clones and leaves out a portion. From that table come the V and J calls and clone size; the DNA was used to work out D and trimming. The sample has about 270,000 clones, under 95% seen once. The TCR originated in a man aged 40-49 years who had been exposed to COVID-19. The chain joins TRBV4-3 to TRBJ2-7; 9 bases are a match to TRBD1. The sample was PBMCs or T cells enriched from blood (not recorded which). CDR3 residues: CASSQAGTGIYEQYF. In DNA form, the CDR3 reads TGCGCCAGCAGCCAAGCCGGGACAGGGATCTACGAGCAGTACTTC.